This T cell receptor (beta chain) came from a study of control samples from healthy donors and cancer patients. The CDR3 sequence is 16 residues long. V was clipped by 6 bases and J by 5 bases; unmatched bases: 15. Germline loops: CDR1 SGHKS, CDR2 YYEKEE (reference sequence). This table comes from immunoSEQ multiplex PCR, and its TCRdb copy is limited to in-frame clones, with some not included. Of about 120,000 clones in the sample, roughly 90% were seen once. Sequenced: blood. The source is a man aged 50-60 years in good health. The chain recombines TRBV5-5 with TRBJ2-5; 8 nucleotides line up with TRBD1. The DNA of the CDR3 is TGTGCCAGCACCCTTTCCCCGACAGGGGTCGGGGAGACCCAGTACTTC. Protein sequence: CASTLSPTGVGETQYF.